This TCR beta chain was sequenced in a study of cytomegalovirus exposure and HLA in healthy donors. Germline V lookup: CDR1 MDHEN, CDR2 SYDVKM. Losses at the gene ends were 6 bases for V and 2 bases for J; bases not matched to a gene: 4. CDR3 length equals 14 residues. The PCR contained 60 Vbeta and 13 Jbeta primers. Using immunoSEQ multiplex PCR, the repertoire was profiled, and TCRdb retains in-frame clones only, with some absent. The sample has 30,000 to 35,000 clones, roughly 78% seen once. The chain uses TRBV28 and TRBJ2-7; 10 bases are shared with TRBD1. The clonotype comes from a male donor in good health and CMV-seronegative. Sequenced sample: PBMCs. CDR3 bases: TGTGCCAGCAGGCCCGGGACAGGGGCCTACGAGCAGTACTTC. Protein sequence: CASRPGTGAYEQYF.